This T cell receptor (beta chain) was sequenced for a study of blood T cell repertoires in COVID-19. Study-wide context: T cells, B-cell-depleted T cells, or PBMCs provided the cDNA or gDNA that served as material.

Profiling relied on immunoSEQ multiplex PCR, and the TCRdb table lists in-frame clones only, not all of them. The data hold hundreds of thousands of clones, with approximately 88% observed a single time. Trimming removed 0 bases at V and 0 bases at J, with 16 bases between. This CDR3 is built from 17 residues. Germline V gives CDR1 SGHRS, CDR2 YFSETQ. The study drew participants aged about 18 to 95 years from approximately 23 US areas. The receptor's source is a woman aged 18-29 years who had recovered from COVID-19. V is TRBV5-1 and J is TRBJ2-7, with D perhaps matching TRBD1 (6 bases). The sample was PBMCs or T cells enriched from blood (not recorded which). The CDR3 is CASSLVTGSSYSYEQYF. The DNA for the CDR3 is TGCGCCAGCAGCTTGGTCACAGGGTCCTCCTACTCCTACGAGCAGTACTTC.